This section outlines one T cell receptor (beta chain) sequence together with its context. Germline V gene data show CDR1 as LNHNV and CDR2 as YYDKDF (reference sequence). V gave up 1 base and J gave up 4 bases, with 7 bases separating them. The CDR3 runs to 14 residues. The data derive from a study of blood T cell repertoires in COVID-19. Across the whole study: The study drew acute and convalescent COVID-19 samples from the United States, Italy and Spain.

Allocation to cohorts depended on clinical history reported by the participants. The table came from immunoSEQ multiplex PCR; TCRdb's copy has only in-frame clones and leaves some out. Altogether about 480,000 clones are present, about 85% being singletons, with the ten largest covering roughly 1.9%. The genes are TRBV15 and TRBJ2-2; no clear D gene. This sequence originates from a woman under 30 with acute COVID-19. Sequenced: PBMCs or T cells enriched from blood (not recorded which). The chain's CDR3 is CATSRVDFTGELFF. Written as DNA, the CDR3 is TGTGCCACCAGCAGAGTCGACTTCACCGGGGAGCTGTTTTTT.